This is a list of T cell receptor beta chains from one sample in a study of PD-L1 blockade in urothelial cancer. TCRdb's copy holds only in-frame clones and misses some; the assay was immunoSEQ multiplex PCR. Counted here are tens of thousands of clones, approximately 83% occurring once; the ten biggest clones make up around 14%. Source: PBMCs, taken around atezolizumab (anti-PD-L1) treatment. Every receptor here comes from a man between 60 and 75 years old with urothelial cancer. The CDR3 runs from the conserved cysteine through the conserved F or W. D genes are given only for firm matches. Clone size is not always given. Where it is, it says once, few, many or a class for expanded clones.

j_call	clone_size	d_call	v_call	cdr3_aa	cdr3_nt
TRBJ1-5	NA	TRBD1	TRBV7-6	CASSLGQGPNQPQHF	TGTGCCAGCAGCTTAGGACAGGGACCCAATCAGCCCCAGCATTTT
TRBJ2-5	NA	TRBD2	TRBV5-4	CASSLPGTSGQETQYF	TGTGCCAGCAGCTTACCAGGGACTAGCGGCCAAGAGACCCAGTACTTC
TRBJ1-1	NA	NA	TRBV19	CASSTGGGLGTEAFF	TGTGCCAGTAGTACGGGGGGCGGATTGGGTACTGAAGCTTTCTTT
TRBJ2-5	NA	TRBD2	TRBV5-1	CASSLGLAGYQETQYF	TGCGCCAGCAGCTTGGGACTAGCGGGGTACCAAGAGACCCAGTACTTC
TRBJ2-7	NA	NA	TRBV5-1	CASSAGTPYEQYF	TGCGCCAGCAGCGCCGGGACACCCTACGAGCAGTACTTC
TRBJ2-1	NA	NA	TRBV7-9	CASSLPGGAYNEQFF	TGTGCCAGCAGCTTACCGGGGGGCGCCTACAATGAGCAGTTCTTC
TRBJ1-3	NA	TRBD1	TRBV5-1	CASRGQGEDVWSGNTIYF	TGCGCCAGCAGGGGACAGGGTGAGGACGTCTGGTCTGGAAACACCATATATTTT
TRBJ2-5	NA	TRBD1	TRBV6-5	CASSFRQGTGLETQYF	TGTGCCAGCAGTTTTCGACAGGGGACAGGATTAGAGACCCAGTACTTC
TRBJ1-5	NA	NA	TRBV19	CASSILQRPQPQHF	TGTGCCAGTAGTATCCTCCAGCGTCCACAGCCCCAGCATTTT
TRBJ2-1	NA	NA	TRBV25-1	CASSEETPYNEQFF	TGTGCCAGCAGTGAAGAGACACCGTACAATGAGCAGTTCTTC
TRBJ1-2	once	TRBD1	TRBV6-1	CASTDGTGVNYGYTF	TGTGCCAGCACGGACGGGACAGGGGTCAACTATGGCTACACCTTC
TRBJ1-1	few	NA	TRBV5-1	CASSLAGHTEAFF	TGCGCCAGCAGCTTGGCCGGTCACACTGAAGCTTTCTTT
TRBJ1-5	NA	NA	TRBV19	CASTPAAGESNQPQHF	TGTGCCAGTACCCCAGCGGCTGGTGAGAGCAATCAGCCCCAGCATTTT
TRBJ1-4	NA	TRBD1	TRBV18	CASSKQGANEKLFF	TGTGCCAGCTCAAAACAGGGGGCTAATGAAAAACTGTTTTTT
TRBJ1-5	NA	TRBD1	TRBV4-1	CASSQQQGGNQPQHF	TGCGCCAGCAGCCAGCAGCAGGGGGGCAATCAGCCCCAGCATTTT
TRBJ2-2	NA	NA	TRBV2	CASRKEQGNTGELFF	TGTGCCAGCAGGAAAGAACAGGGGAACACCGGGGAGCTGTTTTTT
TRBJ1-1	NA	NA	TRBV27	CASRRQGPEFEAFF	TGTGCCAGCAGACGTCAGGGGCCCGAGTTTGAAGCTTTCTTT
TRBJ2-3	NA	TRBD1	TRBV27	CASKFGTGQGTDTQYF	TGTGCCAGCAAATTCGGTACGGGACAGGGGACAGATACGCAGTATTTT
TRBJ1-1	NA	TRBD1	TRBV18	CASSQQDRGEAFF	TGTGCCAGCTCACAACAGGACAGGGGGGAAGCTTTCTTT
TRBJ1-4	NA	NA	TRBV5-1	CASSDSRGNNEKLFF	TGCGCCAGCAGCGATTCTCGGGGAAATAATGAAAAACTGTTTTTT
TRBJ1-5	NA	NA	TRBV27	CASSLFGHSNQPQHF	TGTGCCAGCAGTTTGTTTGGACATAGCAATCAGCCCCAGCATTTT
TRBJ2-7	NA	TRBD2	TRBV5-1	CASRAGGSFYEQYF	TGCGCCAGTAGAGCGGGGGGTTCCTTCTACGAGCAGTACTTC
TRBJ2-5	NA	TRBD1	TRBV10-3	CAIRRDRRETQYF	TGTGCCATCAGGCGGGACAGGAGAGAGACCCAGTACTTC
TRBJ2-2	once	NA	TRBV5-6	CASSPNTGYTGELFF	TGTGCCAGCAGCCCCAACACAGGTTACACCGGGGAGCTGTTTTTT
TRBJ1-2	NA	TRBD1	TRBV11-2	CASSLAGDRVAGYTF	TGTGCCAGCAGCTTAGCGGGTGACAGGGTTGCTGGCTACACCTTC
TRBJ1-5	NA	NA	TRBV5-5	CASSREHNQPQHF	TGTGCCAGCAGTCGGGAGCACAATCAGCCCCAGCATTTT
TRBJ1-5	NA	NA	TRBV19	CASSLPVGRVADQPQHF	TGTGCCAGTAGCCTTCCGGTGGGCAGGGTAGCCGATCAGCCCCAGCATTTT